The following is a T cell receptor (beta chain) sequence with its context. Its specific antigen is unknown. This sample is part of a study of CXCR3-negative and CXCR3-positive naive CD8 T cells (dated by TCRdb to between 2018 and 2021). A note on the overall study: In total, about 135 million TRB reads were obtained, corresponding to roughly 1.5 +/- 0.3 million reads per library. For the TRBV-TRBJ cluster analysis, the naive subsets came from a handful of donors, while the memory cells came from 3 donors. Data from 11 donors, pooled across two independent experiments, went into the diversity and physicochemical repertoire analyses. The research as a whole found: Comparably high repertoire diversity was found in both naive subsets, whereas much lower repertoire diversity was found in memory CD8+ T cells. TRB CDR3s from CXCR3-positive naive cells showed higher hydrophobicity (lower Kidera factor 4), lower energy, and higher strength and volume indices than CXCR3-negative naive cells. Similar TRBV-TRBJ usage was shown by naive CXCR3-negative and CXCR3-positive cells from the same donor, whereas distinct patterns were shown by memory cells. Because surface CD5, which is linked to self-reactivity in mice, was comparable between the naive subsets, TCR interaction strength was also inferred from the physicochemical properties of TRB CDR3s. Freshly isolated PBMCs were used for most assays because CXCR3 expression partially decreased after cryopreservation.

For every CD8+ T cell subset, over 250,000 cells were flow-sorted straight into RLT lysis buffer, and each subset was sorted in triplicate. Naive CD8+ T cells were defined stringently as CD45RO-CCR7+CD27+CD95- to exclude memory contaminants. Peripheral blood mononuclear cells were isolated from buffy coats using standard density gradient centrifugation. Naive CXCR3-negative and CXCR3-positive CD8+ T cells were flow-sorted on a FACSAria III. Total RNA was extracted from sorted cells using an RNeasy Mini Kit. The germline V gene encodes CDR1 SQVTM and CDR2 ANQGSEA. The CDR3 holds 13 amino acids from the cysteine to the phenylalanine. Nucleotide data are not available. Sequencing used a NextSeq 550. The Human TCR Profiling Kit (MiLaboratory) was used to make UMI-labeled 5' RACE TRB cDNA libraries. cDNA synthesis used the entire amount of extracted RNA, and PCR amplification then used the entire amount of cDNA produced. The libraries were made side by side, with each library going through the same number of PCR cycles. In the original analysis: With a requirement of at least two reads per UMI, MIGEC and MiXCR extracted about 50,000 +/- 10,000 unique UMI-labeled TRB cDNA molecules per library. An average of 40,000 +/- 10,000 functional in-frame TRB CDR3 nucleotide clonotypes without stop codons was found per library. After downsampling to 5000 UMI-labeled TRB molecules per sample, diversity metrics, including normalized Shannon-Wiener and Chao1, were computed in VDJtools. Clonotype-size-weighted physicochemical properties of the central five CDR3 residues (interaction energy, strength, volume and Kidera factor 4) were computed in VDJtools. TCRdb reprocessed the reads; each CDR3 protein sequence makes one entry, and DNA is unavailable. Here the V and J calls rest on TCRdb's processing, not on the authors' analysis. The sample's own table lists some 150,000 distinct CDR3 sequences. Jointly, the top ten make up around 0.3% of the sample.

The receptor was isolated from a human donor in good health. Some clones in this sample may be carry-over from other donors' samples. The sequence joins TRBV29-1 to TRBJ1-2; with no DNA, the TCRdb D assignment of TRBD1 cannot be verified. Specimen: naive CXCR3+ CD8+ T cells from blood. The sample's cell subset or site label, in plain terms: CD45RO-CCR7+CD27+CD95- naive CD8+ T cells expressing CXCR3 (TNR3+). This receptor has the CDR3 CSAGTGANYGYTF.